One and the same sample provided the 5 T cell receptor beta chains below, sequenced in a study of cytotoxic CD8 clonotypes in ibrutinib-treated CLL. Only in-frame clones appear in the TCRdb table, and some are missing; sequencing was by immunoSEQ multiplex PCR. Among over 95,000 clones, roughly 60% were seen once, and the ten largest hold about 40%. The material was PBMCs, obtained after 24 months of ibrutinib treatment. The receptors shown here come from a human donor with chronic lymphocytic leukemia.

The chain combines TRBV11-3 with TRBJ1-6; TRBD1 aligns across 11 bases. In germline, CDR1 is SGHNT, CDR2 YENEEA. The V gene end was trimmed by 7 bases and the J gene end by 7 bases; junction bases not matched to a gene: 9. The CDR3 length is 16 residues. CDR3 residues: CASTLGQGAKNSPLHF. For the CDR3, the DNA is TGTGCCAGCACCCTCGGACAGGGGGCGAAGAATTCACCCCTCCACTTT.

The chain recombines TRBV5-1 with TRBJ2-5; 10 bases fit TRBD2. Trimming removed 4 bases from V and 9 bases from J; junction bases left unmatched: 15. The CDR3 covers 16 residues. CDR1 SGHRS and CDR2 YFSETQ come from the germline V gene. CDR3 in DNA: TGCGCCAGCAGCCCGCCGTTGGCTAGCGGGGGACAGGCCCAGTACTTC. It translates to CASSPPLASGGQAQYF.

V is TRBV27 and J is TRBJ1-2, with 10 nucleotides matching TRBD1. The junction had 7 bases not matched to a gene; V was cut back by 5 bases and J by 4 bases. The CDR3 contains 15 residues. Germline V gene lookup returns CDR1 MNHEY and CDR2 SMNVEV (reference sequence). CDR3 nucleotide sequence: TGTGCCAGCAGTCCAGACAGGGGGCGCGCCTATGGCTACACCTTC. This translates into CASSPDRGRAYGYTF.

This clone showed up just once. This chain joins TRBV5-6 and TRBJ2-2, with D perhaps TRBD2 (5 bases). The germline gives CDR1 SGHDT, CDR2 YYEEEE. V was trimmed by 4 bases and J by 5 bases, leaving 9 bases between them. This CDR3 contains 13 residues. This CDR3 is CASSTPGTGELFF. The CDR3 DNA is TGTGCCAGCAGCACCCCGGGAACCGGGGAGCTGTTTTTT.

The rearrangement joins TRBV25-1 to TRBJ1-1; 7 bases map to TRBD1. CDR3 length: 15 residues. CDR1 and CDR2 (germline): MGHDK, SYGVNS. V gave up 2 bases and J gave up 7 bases; unmatched junction bases: 10. CDR3 sequence: CASSEMQDRNVEAFF. The CDR3, as DNA: TGTGCCAGCAGTGAAATGCAGGACAGGAACGTTGAAGCTTTCTTT. The whole variable domain, remainder taken from reference TRBV25-1 and TRBJ1-1, is EADIYQTPRYLVIGTGKKITLECSQTMGHDKMYWYQQDPGMELHLIHYSYGVNSTEKGDLSSESTVSRIRTEHFPLTLESARPSHTSQYLCASSEMQDRNVEAFFGQGTRLTVV.